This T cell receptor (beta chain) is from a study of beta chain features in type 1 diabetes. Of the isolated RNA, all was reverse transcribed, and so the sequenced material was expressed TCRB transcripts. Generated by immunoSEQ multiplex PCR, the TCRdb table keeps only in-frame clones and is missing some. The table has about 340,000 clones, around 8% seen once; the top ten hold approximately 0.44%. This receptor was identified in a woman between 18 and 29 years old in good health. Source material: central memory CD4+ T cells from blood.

The CDR3 coding sequence is TGTGCCAGCAGCCACGTAGTCAGTGAGCAGTTCTTC. Its protein is CASSHVVSEQFF. This chain connects TRBV7-2 to TRBJ2-1; the D is unclear. Per the germline V gene, CDR1 is SGHTA and CDR2 is FQGNSA. This CDR3 spans 12 amino acids. V lost 5 bases and J 9 bases, leaving 11 bases between the germline ends.